The next 4 T cell receptor beta chains were all read from a single sample in a study of T cells in Graves' hyperthyroidism and ophthalmopathy. TCR beta CDR3 sequences were amplified from RNA transcripts. The HTBI primer set served for first-round RT-PCR of the TCR CDR3. TCRdb re-called the multiplex PCR reads with MiXCR, one entry per CDR3 protein. This repertoire shows roughly 400,000 distinct CDR3 sequences, roughly 13% found once; its top ten account for around 27%. Sequencing input: blood. Receptors originate from a man aged 50-59 years with Graves' ophthalmopathy.

This clonotype was seen many times. V is TRBV7-2 and J is TRBJ2-7; a weak D match, TRBD1 (6 bases). The CDR3 covers 17 residues. V was trimmed by 2 bases and J by 3 bases, leaving 20 bases between them. Germline-derived CDR1 and CDR2 are SGHTA and FQGNSA. The CDR3, as DNA: TGTGCCAGCAGCTTAATTGGCCCGGAGTTAGGGGGCTACGAGCAGTACTTC. Its protein is CASSLIGPELGGYEQYF.

This clonotype was counted at least ten times. The chain uses TRBV20-1 and TRBJ1-1, with D uncertain. The CDR3 loop spans 12 amino acids. The germline V and J ends were trimmed by 6 bases and 3 bases, with 11 bases remaining between them. The germline gives CDR1 DFQATT, CDR2 SNEGSKA (reference sequence). The CDR3 sequence is CSAAHKYTEAFF. Written as DNA, the CDR3 is TGCAGTGCCGCCCACAAGTACACTGAAGCTTTCTTT.

This clonotype was seen many times. This chain uses TRBV18 with TRBJ2-5; D remains unclear. The CDR3 runs to 15 residues. The germline V gene has CDR1 KGHSH and CDR2 LQKENI. V was trimmed by 1 base and J by 2 bases, leaving 11 bases between them. The CDR3 here is CASSPHNNKQETQYF. Here the CDR3 DNA reads TGTGCCAGCTCACCACATAATAATAAACAAGAGACCCAGTACTTC.

Concerning this clonotype itself: A much larger clone differs from this one at a single base, so this may be a read error. This chain connects TRBV15 to TRBJ2-1; D call uncertain. Trimming took off 2 bases at V and 4 bases at J, with 18 bases between the two ends. Per germline, CDR1 LNHNV and CDR2 YYDKDF (reference sequence). The CDR3 length is 17 residues. CDR3 sequence reads: CATSRPGEDYYYNEQFF. The CDR3 DNA reads as TGTGCCACCAGCAGACCAGGAGAGGATTACTATTACAATGAGCAGTTCTTC.